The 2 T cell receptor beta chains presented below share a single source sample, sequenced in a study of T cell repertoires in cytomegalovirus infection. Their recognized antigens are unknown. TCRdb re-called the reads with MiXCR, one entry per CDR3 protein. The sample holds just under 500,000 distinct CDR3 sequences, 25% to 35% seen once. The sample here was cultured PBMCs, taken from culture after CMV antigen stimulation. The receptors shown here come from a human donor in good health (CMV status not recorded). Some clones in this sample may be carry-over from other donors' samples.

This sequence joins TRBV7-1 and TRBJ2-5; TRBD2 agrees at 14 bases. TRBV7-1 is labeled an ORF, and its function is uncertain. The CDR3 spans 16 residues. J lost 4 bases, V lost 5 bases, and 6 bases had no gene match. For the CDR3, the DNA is TGTGCCAGCAGCCCCCCGGGGACTAGCGGGAGAGAGACCCAGTACTTC. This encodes CASSPPGTSGRETQYF.

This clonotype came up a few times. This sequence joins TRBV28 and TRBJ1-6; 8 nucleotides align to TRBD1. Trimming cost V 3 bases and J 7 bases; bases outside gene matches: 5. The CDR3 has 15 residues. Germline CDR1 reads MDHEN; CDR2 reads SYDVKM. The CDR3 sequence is CASSFQGASNSPLHF. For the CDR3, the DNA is TGTGCCAGCAGTTTTCAGGGGGCGAGCAATTCACCCCTCCACTTT. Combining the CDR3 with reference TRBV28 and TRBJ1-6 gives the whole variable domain DVKVTQSSRYLVKRTGEKVFLECVQDMDHENMFWYRQDPGLGLRLIYFSYDVKMKEKGDIPEGYSVSREKKERFSLILESASTNQTSMYLCASSFQGASNSPLHFGNGTRLTVT.